Each of the 6 T cell receptor beta chains below was sequenced from the same sample in a study of T cells in tuberculosis. Indicated time point: new active TB diagnosis, blood taken before or within 7 days of starting treatment. The repertoire was sequenced with immunoSEQ multiplex PCR; TCRdb's copy has only in-frame clones and lacks some. The profile shows more than 20,000 clones, around 85% of them singletons. Source: PBMCs, taken at tuberculosis diagnosis. These TCRs come from an adult with tuberculosis.

The genes are TRBV6-5 and TRBJ2-7; 12 bases are shared with TRBD1. With 6 bases clipped from V and 5 bases from J, the junction kept 11 bases outside the gene matches. CDR3 length: 16 amino acids. Per the germline V gene, CDR1 is MNHEY and CDR2 is SVGAGI. CDR3 region: CASSYGLGTGGDEQYF. The CDR3 DNA sequence: TGTGCCAGCAGCTACGGGCTCGGGACAGGGGGCGACGAGCAGTACTTC.

The V call is TRBV2, the J call TRBJ1-1; D may be TRBD1 (5 bases). Germline CDR1 is SNHLY and CDR2 is FYNNEI. The CDR3 has 14 amino acids. Trimming stripped 6 bases from V and 4 bases from J, with 15 bases between. CDR3 sequence (DNA): TGTGCCAGCAGACCGGCCAGGGAGGGCACTGAAGCTTTCTTT. This sequence encodes CASRPAREGTEAFF.

The V call is TRBV27, the J call TRBJ1-2; 12 bases fit TRBD1. Per germline, CDR1 MNHEY and CDR2 SMNVEV (reference sequence). The CDR3 totals 16 residues. Unmatched junction bases numbered 6, after V lost 2 bases and J lost 5 bases. The CDR3 region is CASSLRGQGAKYGYTF. The CDR3 DNA sequence: TGTGCCAGCAGTTTACGGGGACAGGGGGCAAAGTATGGCTACACCTTC.

The chain recombines TRBV7-9 with TRBJ2-3; weak D call: TRBD1 (5 bases). The germline V and J ends were trimmed by 4 bases and 3 bases, with 20 bases remaining between them. CDR3 length: 17 amino acids. Per the germline V gene, CDR1 is SEHNR and CDR2 is FQNEAQ (reference sequence). The CDR3 bases are TGTGCCAGCAGCTCGCTATTCGTTGGCAGGGATACAGATACGCAGTATTTT. It is translated as CASSSLFVGRDTDTQYF. Full variable domain (missing parts from reference TRBV7-9 and TRBJ2-3): DTGVSQNPRHKITKRGQNVTFRCDPISEHNRLYWYRQTLGQGPEFLTYFQNEAQLEKSRLLSDRFSAERPKGSFSTLEIQRTEQGDSAMYLCASSSLFVGRDTDTQYFGPGTRLTVL.

The table lists this clone with a count of one. This chain links TRBV30 with TRBJ2-7; no clear D. V gave up 2 bases and J gave up 5 bases, with 7 bases separating them. The CDR3 has 11 amino acids. Germline CDR1 reads GTSNPN; CDR2 reads SVGIG (reference sequence). CDR3 sequence (DNA): TGTGCCTGGAGTTTGCTAGACGAGCAGTACTTC. Amino acid sequence: CAWSLLDEQYF.

CDR3 amino acids: CASSAAAFF. The CDR3 nucleotides read TGTGCCAGCAGCGCTGCGGCTTTCTTT. The rearrangement links TRBV11-3 to TRBJ1-1; D is unclear. Germline assignment: CDR1 SGHNT and CDR2 YENEEA. V gave up 5 bases and J gave up 11 bases, with 6 bases separating them. The length of the CDR3 is 9 residues.